This TCR beta chain was sequenced during a study of T cell clonality in common variable immunodeficiency. Whole-study findings and limits: Common variable immunodeficiency TCR beta sequences reportedly had fewer deletions and N-nucleotide insertions. CVID subjects had higher TCRbeta clonality than healthy controls, most marked in about a third.

The CDR3 covers 16 residues. Germline assignment: CDR1 LNHDA and CDR2 SQIVND (reference sequence). Blood samples were heparinized, about 5 to 9 ml per donor. Equal genomic DNA amounts from CVID and control samples were sequenced. The table came from immunoSEQ multiplex PCR; TCRdb's copy has only in-frame clones and leaves some out. The sample contains about 47,000 clones, none occurring once; about 6.5% lies in the top ten. There are a few counts of this clone. What it recognizes is unknown. A much more abundant neighbour one base away suggests this may be a read error. Read sequence stops 3 residues before the CDR3 end, and the germline J gene provides the missing end.

The sequence came from a person aged 18 to 75 in good health. V gene TRBV19 combines with J gene TRBJ2-3; D gene unclear. The sample consisted of peripheral blood mononuclear cells. The covered CDR3 bases are TGTGCCAGTAGTATAGTCGGAACAGCCCCAAATCAGCCG. Its protein product is CASSIVGTAPNQP. The whole CDR3 is CASSIVGTAPNQPQYF.